This T cell receptor beta chain is from a study of shared clonotypes between healthy human individuals. Study outcomes and limitations: Only blood samples were collected, and tissue repertoires likely differ.

The V gene's germline CDR1 is SNHLY and CDR2 FYNNEI. The V and J ends lost 4 bases and 5 bases respectively, with 9 bases between them. CDR3 size: 12 residues. Regarding this clone: The target antigen is unknown.

Libraries were prepared by immunoSEQ multiplex PCR; TCRdb keeps only in-frame clonotypes and omits some of them. The data show around 510,000 clones, with roughly 95% seen just once and about 0.059% held by the top ten. V gene TRBV2 combines with J gene TRBJ2-7; D is undetermined. This receptor was obtained from a woman in her 30s in good health. Sequenced: naive CD4+ T cells sorted from blood. Subset noted: CD45RA+ positively selected. This CDR3 reads CASSVRPHEQYF. CDR3 bases: TGTGCCAGCAGTGTCCGACCCCACGAGCAGTACTTC. Complete variable domain (other parts from reference TRBV2 and TRBJ2-7): EPEVTQTPSHQVTQMGQEVILRCVPISNHLYFYWYRQILGQKVEFLVSFYNNEISEKSEIFDDQFSVERPDGSNFTLKIRSTKLEDSAMYFCASSVRPHEQYFGPGTRLTVT.